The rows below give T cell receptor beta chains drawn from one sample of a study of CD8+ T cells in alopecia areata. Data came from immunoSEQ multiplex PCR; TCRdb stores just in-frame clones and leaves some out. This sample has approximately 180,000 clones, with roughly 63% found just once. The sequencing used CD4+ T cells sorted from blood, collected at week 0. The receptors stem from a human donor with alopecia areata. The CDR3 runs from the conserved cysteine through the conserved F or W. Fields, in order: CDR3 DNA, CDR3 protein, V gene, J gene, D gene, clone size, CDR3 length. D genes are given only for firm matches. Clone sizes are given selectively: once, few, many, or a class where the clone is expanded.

DNA: TGCAGCGTTCGGGACAGTGTCTACGAGCAGTACTTC; CDR3: CSVRDSVYEQYF; V: TRBV29-1; J: TRBJ2-7; D: TRBD1; size: once; length: 12
DNA: TGTGCCAGCAGCGGAGATACGCAGTATTTT; CDR3: CASSGDTQYF; V: TRBV14; J: TRBJ2-3; D: .; size: medium-sized; length: 10
DNA: TGCGCCAGCAGCTTGGAGGGTGGGTACGAGCAGTTCTTC; CDR3: CASSLEGGYEQFF; V: TRBV5-1; J: TRBJ2-1; D: .; size: .; length: 13
DNA: TGCAGCGTTGTGGGGGACAGGGTTGAGCAGTTCTTC; CDR3: CSVVGDRVEQFF; V: TRBV29-1; J: TRBJ2-1; D: TRBD1; size: .; length: 12
DNA: TGTGCCAGCTCCGGGACAGTAAAGGCCAATGAGCAGTTCTTC; CDR3: CASSGTVKANEQFF; V: TRBV5-6; J: TRBJ2-1; D: TRBD1; size: .; length: 14
DNA: TGCAGCGCCAGCCGAGAGGGGGGCCTGGGTGAAGCTTTCTTT; CDR3: CSASREGGLGEAFF; V: TRBV29-1; J: TRBJ1-1; D: .; size: once; length: 14
DNA: TGCAGCGTATTACGACGAGGTGAGCAGTTCTTC; CDR3: CSVLRRGEQFF; V: TRBV29-1; J: TRBJ2-1; D: .; size: .; length: 11
DNA: TGTGCCTGGAGCAGGCCCAACCGGAACACTGAAGCTTTCTTT; CDR3: CAWSRPNRNTEAFF; V: TRBV30; J: TRBJ1-1; D: .; size: .; length: 14
DNA: TGTGCCAGCAGCTTAGACAGCAAAGGCTACAATGAGCAGTTCTTC; CDR3: CASSLDSKGYNEQFF; V: TRBV14; J: TRBJ2-1; D: .; size: few; length: 15
DNA: TGTGCCAGCACGAGGGGGGAAGAGACCCAGTACTTC; CDR3: CASTRGEETQYF; V: TRBV7-6; J: TRBJ2-5; D: .; size: .; length: 12
DNA: TGTGCCAGCAGCGTAACCTATGCTTTCTTT; CDR3: CASSVTYAFF; V: TRBV9; J: TRBJ1-1; D: .; size: .; length: 10
DNA: TGCGCCAGCAGCCAAGATCGGGGTGGGACCGGCGGAGGGGCTTTCTTT; CDR3: CASSQDRGGTGGGAFF; V: TRBV4-3; J: TRBJ1-1; D: .; size: .; length: 16
DNA: TGTGCCTGGAGCTTTGGGGGAATCGACTCTGGAAACACCATATATTTT; CDR3: CAWSFGGIDSGNTIYF; V: TRBV30; J: TRBJ1-3; D: .; size: .; length: 16
DNA: TGTGCCAGCAGCTTAGGCCGACAGAACACTGAAGCTTTCTTT; CDR3: CASSLGRQNTEAFF; V: TRBV7-2; J: TRBJ1-1; D: .; size: few; length: 14
DNA: TGTGCCAGCAGTAAGAACCTTGGGAGGAGCACTGAAGCTTTCTTT; CDR3: CASSKNLGRSTEAFF; V: TRBV25-1; J: TRBJ1-1; D: .; size: .; length: 15
DNA: TGTGCCAGCAGTTACGTGGGGCCGCAAGAGACCCAGTACTTC; CDR3: CASSYVGPQETQYF; V: TRBV6-6; J: TRBJ2-5; D: .; size: .; length: 14
DNA: TGCGCCAGCAGCACTGGTTTTTTTGAGTTCGTTAGTGGCGAGCAGTACTTC; CDR3: CASSTGFFEFVSGEQYF; V: TRBV5-1; J: TRBJ2-7; D: .; size: few; length: 17
DNA: TGCAGCGTTATCCCCACCGGGACTAGCGGGGGCAATGAGCAGTTCTTC; CDR3: CSVIPTGTSGGNEQFF; V: TRBV29-1; J: TRBJ2-1; D: TRBD2; size: .; length: 16
DNA: TGTGCCAGTAGTACACTCAGTGGGGAAAAACTGTTTTTT; CDR3: CASSTLSGEKLFF; V: TRBV19; J: TRBJ1-4; D: .; size: .; length: 13
DNA: TGTGCCAGCAGGGACGCTACGCTCCAAGGCTACACCTTC; CDR3: CASRDATLQGYTF; V: TRBV2; J: TRBJ1-2; D: .; size: .; length: 13
DNA: TGTGCCAGCAGCCAACTCGCTGATAGCAATCAGCCCCAGCATTTT; CDR3: CASSQLADSNQPQHF; V: TRBV27; J: TRBJ1-5; D: .; size: .; length: 15
DNA: TGTGCCAGCAGCCAAGAGGCTATAAGCTCCTACGAGCAGTACTTC; CDR3: CASSQEAISSYEQYF; V: TRBV14; J: TRBJ2-7; D: .; size: .; length: 15
DNA: TGTGCCAGCAGCTTGGCACAGGGTAATCAGCCCCAGCATTTT; CDR3: CASSLAQGNQPQHF; V: TRBV5-6; J: TRBJ1-5; D: .; size: few; length: 14
DNA: TGCGCCAGCAGTCCTACCGGGGGGAGCAGTAAGAACCTTGAAGCTTTCTTT; CDR3: CASSPTGGSSKNLEAFF; V: TRBV23-1; J: TRBJ1-1; D: .; size: once; length: 17
DNA: TGCAGTGCTAGTCATGTTTTGGGCTACACCTTC; CDR3: CSASHVLGYTF; V: TRBV20-1; J: TRBJ1-2; D: .; size: .; length: 11
DNA: TGCAGCGTCCGACAGGGGGAAGAGACCCAGTACTTC; CDR3: CSVRQGEETQYF; V: TRBV29-1; J: TRBJ2-5; D: TRBD1; size: .; length: 12
DNA: TGCGCCAGCAGCCAAAGCCAGGGGGTAACTGAAGCTTTCTTT; CDR3: CASSQSQGVTEAFF; V: TRBV4-3; J: TRBJ1-1; D: TRBD1; size: .; length: 14
DNA: TGCAGCGTTGGCCTTCCGCAGGGGGCGCCTGGGGCCAACGTCCTGACTTTC; CDR3: CSVGLPQGAPGANVLTF; V: TRBV29-1; J: TRBJ2-6; D: TRBD1; size: .; length: 17
DNA: TGTGCCAGCAGCCCGGGATTTACCTACTCTGGGGCCAACGTCCTGACTTTC; CDR3: CASSPGFTYSGANVLTF; V: TRBV7-8; J: TRBJ2-6; D: .; size: .; length: 17
DNA: TGCGCCAGCAGCCTGACGGGGAACACTGAAGCTTTCTTT; CDR3: CASSLTGNTEAFF; V: TRBV4-3; J: TRBJ1-1; D: .; size: .; length: 13
DNA: TGTGCCAGCAGCCAAGGTCTCACCGGGGAGCTGTTTTTT; CDR3: CASSQGLTGELFF; V: TRBV14; J: TRBJ2-2; D: .; size: many; length: 13
DNA: TGTGCCTGGAGTGTACTCAAGACAGGGGCCGGTGGATACTATGGCTACACCTTC; CDR3: CAWSVLKTGAGGYYGYTF; V: TRBV30; J: TRBJ1-2; D: TRBD1; size: few; length: 18
DNA: TGTGCCAGCAGTGATATGCTCAGGACAGGTTATGGCTACACCTTC; CDR3: CASSDMLRTGYGYTF; V: TRBV2; J: TRBJ1-2; D: TRBD1; size: .; length: 15
DNA: TGTGCCAGCAGCGGGGGGGTGTTCACAGATACGCAGTATTTT; CDR3: CASSGGVFTDTQYF; V: TRBV11-2; J: TRBJ2-3; D: TRBD2; size: .; length: 14
DNA: TGCAGCGTTGTAACCGCGGTTAGCACTGAAGCTTTCTTT; CDR3: CSVVTAVSTEAFF; V: TRBV29-1; J: TRBJ1-1; D: .; size: few; length: 13
DNA: TGTGCCAGCAGCGTAGCGGGGGCCATAGGATCACCCCTCCACTTT; CDR3: CASSVAGAIGSPLHF; V: TRBV9; J: TRBJ1-6; D: .; size: .; length: 15
DNA: TGTGCCAGCAGTCCCGTAGTGGAACCGGTAACTGGGAATGAGCAGTTCTTC; CDR3: CASSPVVEPVTGNEQFF; V: TRBV25-1; J: TRBJ2-1; D: .; size: .; length: 17
DNA: TGTGCCAGCAGCTTAGGACAGAACACAGATACGCAGTATTTT; CDR3: CASSLGQNTDTQYF; V: TRBV7-2; J: TRBJ2-3; D: .; size: few; length: 14
DNA: TGCGCCAGCAGCCAAGAAATCCGGCTCCCTCAACCGTTCTTC; CDR3: CASSQEIRLPQPFF; V: TRBV4-3; J: TRBJ2-1; D: .; size: .; length: 14
DNA: TGTGCCACCAGCAGAGATTCCGTGGGGGCAGATACGCAGTATTTT; CDR3: CATSRDSVGADTQYF; V: TRBV15; J: TRBJ2-3; D: .; size: once; length: 15
DNA: TGTGCCAGCAGCACAACAGATAACTATGGCTACACCTTC; CDR3: CASSTTDNYGYTF; V: TRBV9; J: TRBJ1-2; D: .; size: .; length: 13